These T cell receptor beta chains were read from a single sample in a study of beta chain features in type 1 diabetes. Measured with immunoSEQ multiplex PCR; TCRdb has only the in-frame clones, and not every one. There are 810,000 or so clones in the sample; roughly 17% occur only once, and 0.023% lies in the top ten. The sample taken for sequencing was naive CD4+ T cells from blood. Source of these receptors: a woman younger than 35 in good health. CDR3s include the opening cysteine and the closing phenylalanine or tryptophan. A D gene is named only where the DNA matches it firmly. A clone size is listed for some rows: how often the clone was seen (once, few, many), or a class if it is expanded.

j_call clone_size d_call v_call cdr3_nt cdr3_aa
TRBJ2-7 few TRBD1 TRBV4-2 TGTGCCAGCAGCCAAGCCGGGACAGGGTACTCCTACGAGCAGTACTTC CASSQAGTGYSYEQYF
TRBJ2-7 - - TRBV2 TGTGCCAGCAGTGAAGCGCTAGTAGGTGAGCAGTACTTC CASSEALVGEQYF
TRBJ2-1 few TRBD2 TRBV7-6 TGTGCCAGCAGCTCAAACGGACTAGCGGGAGCCGTTGAGCAGTTCTTC CASSSNGLAGAVEQFF
TRBJ2-1 few - TRBV9 TGTGCCAGCAGCGTAGGTCTTAGCTCCTACAATGAGCAGTTCTTC CASSVGLSSYNEQFF
TRBJ2-1 once TRBD1 TRBV15 TGTGCCACCAGCAGAGTCCGGAGTGCCGGGACAGGGAGGTGGGATGAGCAGTTCTTC CATSRVRSAGTGRWDEQFF
TRBJ2-7 - - TRBV25-1 TGTGCCAGCAGCCCCACCCCGGGGAGGGAGCAGTACTTC CASSPTPGREQYF
TRBJ2-5 - TRBD1 TRBV7-9 TGTGCCATCAACTCCGGGACAGGGTTTACAGGACGAGAGACCCAGTACTTC CAINSGTGFTGRETQYF
TRBJ2-7 - - TRBV28 TGTGCCAGCTTTTCTCAGGGGCTTTTCTACGAGCAGTACTTC CASFSQGLFYEQYF
TRBJ2-3 few - TRBV18 TGTGCCAGCTCACCAGAGGTTCTTTATACGCAGTATTTT CASSPEVLYTQYF
TRBJ2-3 few - TRBV19 TGTGCCAGTAGTTCTACGGGCACAGATACGCAGTATTTT CASSSTGTDTQYF
TRBJ2-7 - - TRBV4-2 TGTGCCAGCAGCCAAGATAGGCAGCACTCCTACGAGCAGTACTTC CASSQDRQHSYEQYF
TRBJ2-2 - - TRBV10-3 TGTGCCATCAGTGCGGAGGGCGGGGAGCTGTTTTTT CAISAEGGELFF
TRBJ2-4 few - TRBV28 TGTGCCAGCAGTTTCGGAAACATTCAGTACTTC CASSFGNIQYF
TRBJ1-4 few - TRBV2 TGTGCCAGCAGTGAACCCAGGGTTGGAGAAAAACTGTTTTTT CASSEPRVGEKLFF
TRBJ2-1 once TRBD2 TRBV7-9 TGTGCCAGCAGTAGATGGACTAGCGGGAGAGAGGAGCAGTTCTTC CASSRWTSGREEQFF
TRBJ2-7 - - TRBV28 TGTGCCAGCAGTTTAGACAGACTCTACGAGCAGTACTTC CASSLDRLYEQYF
TRBJ1-3 - - TRBV14 TGTGCCAGCAGCCAAGGTCGGATGAACACCATATATTTT CASSQGRMNTIYF
TRBJ2-5 few TRBD2 TRBV29-1 TGCAGCGCCGGGGGGAGGGCCAACCAAGAGACCCAGTACTTC CSAGGRANQETQYF
TRBJ1-3 few - TRBV6-6 TGTGCCAGCAGTTACTCCAAGGCTGGAAACACCATATATTTT CASSYSKAGNTIYF
TRBJ2-5 few - TRBV27 TGTGCCAGCAGTTTATTCGGGCCGAGGGAAGAGACCCAGTACTTC CASSLFGPREETQYF
TRBJ2-7 - - TRBV7-8 TGTGCCAGCAGGAGCCTTGCGGAGGTGGCTGAGCAGTACTTC CASRSLAEVAEQYF
TRBJ2-3 - - TRBV27 TGTGCCAGCAGTTTGAGCCCGGCAGGCCGAGGGGATACGCAGTATTTT CASSLSPAGRGDTQYF
TRBJ1-2 - TRBD1 TRBV5-1 TGCGCCAGCAGCTTGCTTGGTGGGACAGGAACTAACTATGGCTACACCTTC CASSLLGGTGTNYGYTF